The source of this TCR beta chain is a study of tissue T cells after allogeneic stem cell transplantation. Time point noted: mouse harvest day 14 after allogeneic transplant. Mouse grafts combined 10^7 T-cell-depleted bone marrow cells with 10^6 splenic CD5+ T cells. The length of the CDR3 is 14 residues. V was cut by 2 bases and J by 3 bases, with 10 bases left in between. Per the germline V gene, CDR1 is SNHLY and CDR2 is FYNGKV (reference sequence). The table came from immunoSEQ multiplex PCR; TCRdb's copy has only in-frame clones and leaves some out. Of 7,800 or so clones listed, about a third are singletons. As to this clone: These gene names are mouse names. The read ends 1 residue shy of where the CDR3 ends; the end is completed using the germline J gene.

The sequenced material came from skin. This sequence originates from a female BALB/c mouse given C57BL/6 T cells with graft-versus-host disease after an allogeneic hematopoietic cell transplant. The chain combines TRBV3 with TRBJ1-1; D might be TRBD1 (6 bases). The CDR3 here is CASSLKGVDTEVFF. CDR3 bases read: TGTGCCAGCAGCTTAAAGGGGGTGGACACAGAAGTCTTC. The whole variable domain, filled in from reference TRBV3 and TRBJ1-1, reads GPKVLQIPSHQIIDMGQMVTLNCDPVSNHLYFYWYKQILGQQMEFLVNFYNGKVMEKSKLFKDQFSVERPDGSYFTLKIQPTALEDSAVYFCASSLKGVDTEVFFGKGTRLTVV.